Listed below are T cell receptor beta chains from one sample, sequenced in a study of identical twins. A single record per CDR3 protein comes from TCRdb applying MiXCR to the 5' RACE reads. The sample lists 1.5 million to 2 million distinct CDR3 sequences; roughly a third were seen once. The sample was cord blood. The receptor source for this set is a newborn girl in good health. CDR3s include the opening cysteine and the closing phenylalanine or tryptophan.

V gene	J gene	CDR3 protein
TRBV5-1	TRBJ2-3	CASSRDSGSTDTQYF
TRBV3-1	TRBJ1-2	CASSRRPGTEIGYTF
TRBV20-1	TRBJ2-7	CSASYSGPYEQYF
TRBV7-2	NA	CASSSNTLATIQYF
TRBV7-6	TRBJ1-4	CASSSHQGPNEKLFF
TRBV20-1	TRBJ1-2	CSARGGHTF
TRBV28	TRBJ2-4	CASSLWFPPNLAKNIQYF
TRBV20-1	TRBJ2-1	CSARPGLAENEQFF
TRBV6-5	TRBJ2-3	CASSGGPVGTDTQYF
TRBV9	TRBJ2-5	CASSVEASHYNEQYF
TRBV20-1	TRBJ2-5	CSARSVRGVQETQYF
TRBV2	TRBJ2-7	CASNTGTTYEQYF
TRBV19	TRBJ1-1	CASSTNRDTEAFF
TRBV6-5	TRBJ1-5	CASSRGHQPQHF
TRBV10-3	TRBJ2-7	CAISELGTSGTSEQYF
TRBV11-2	TRBJ2-1	CASSLSLADNEQFF
TRBV7-9	TRBJ2-7	CASSLGLAGGPHEQYF
TRBV4-1	TRBJ1-5	CASSQDYREGSNQPQHF
TRBV20-1	TRBJ2-7	CSARPYEQYF
TRBV5-1	NA	CASGLGAEAYEQYF
TRBV21-1	TRBJ2-7	CASSPQRGSSYEQYF
TRBV4-1	TRBJ2-3	CASSQDQSTDTQYF
TRBV6-6	TRBJ1-5	CASSGTGSNQPQHF
TRBV24-1	TRBJ2-1	CATSATGGSGSRDYNEQFF
TRBV29-1	TRBJ2-1	CSVGSLFSSGNEQFF
TRBV5-4	NA	CASSLTSGARGYEQYF
TRBV6-1	TRBJ2-5	CASSEAPDSSNEQYF
TRBV4-1	TRBJ1-5	CASSQANRVNQPQHF
TRBV3-1	TRBJ1-1	CASSPMNAEAFF
TRBV20-1	TRBJ2-7	CSASEGRKPYEQYF
TRBV25-1	TRBJ1-2	CASSEWTKGYTF
TRBV18	TRBJ2-7	CASSREGLGLYEQYF
TRBV12-3/TRBV12-4	TRBJ2-1	CASSGTGAHNEQFF
TRBV27	TRBJ2-7	CASSKYSGVYEQYF
TRBV24-1	TRBJ2-6	CATSAPGQGRRSGANVLTF
TRBV20-1	TRBJ2-2	CSARTGGRGGELFF
TRBV20-1	TRBJ1-2	CSAREGKNYGYTF
TRBV29-1	TRBJ1-2	CSVAGPGQGYGYTF
TRBV12-3/TRBV12-4	TRBJ2-7	CASSFGLARNNEQYF
TRBV27	TRBJ2-7	CASSLSTGLAYEQYF
TRBV11-2	NA	CASSFRLAGSYNEQYF
TRBV4-2	NA	CASSLVKETGGTYEQYF
TRBV4-2	TRBJ2-7	CASSQLKVAGVSSYEQYF
TRBV10-2	TRBJ1-2	CASGQEAFYTF
TRBV9	TRBJ2-7	CASSVAGTGYEQYF
TRBV11-3	TRBJ2-1	CASSLDGTSASYSEQFF
TRBV2	TRBJ2-7	CASSWTGKGEYSYEQYF
TRBV2	TRBJ1-5	CASSEARSLVRAGGQPQHF
TRBV29-1	TRBJ2-5	CSVTTGRKETQYF
TRBV12-3/TRBV12-4	TRBJ2-1	CASSLGNSGWYNEQFF
TRBV12-3/TRBV12-4	TRBJ2-3	CASSLAGDQDTQYF
TRBV18	TRBJ2-3	CASSPSGGDTQYF
TRBV6-1	TRBJ1-4	CASSEGWQIPTNEKLFF
TRBV2	TRBJ1-2	CASSESPGGPYGYTF
TRBV28	TRBJ1-6	CASKQLSYNSPLHF